This T cell receptor (beta chain) comes out of a study of blood T cell repertoires in COVID-19. Across the whole study: Material from acute and convalescent COVID-19 was sourced from the United States, Italy and Spain. From T cells, B-cell-depleted T cells, or PBMCs came the material, which was cDNA or gDNA.

V was pared by 4 bases and J by 5 bases, with 9 bases of the junction left unmatched. Germline assignment: CDR1 MDHEN and CDR2 SYDVKM. The length of the CDR3 is 16 residues. Per the authors' pipeline: Reference gene primers were amplified, and this amplification served to estimate nucleated cell counts. Assay used: immunoSEQ multiplex PCR; TCRdb lists only in-frame clones, some missing. That table is the source of V, J and clone size, and D and trimming were worked out from the DNA. The sample records a few hundred thousand clones, almost 85% being singletons. This clone was seen a few times. This receptor was identified in a man aged 45-60 years with active or convalescent COVID-19. V usage is TRBV28 and J usage is TRBJ1-4; 8 bases match TRBD1. Sequencing was performed on peripheral blood. This chain's CDR3 is CASSSDFRDRNEKLFF. The CDR3 DNA reads as TGTGCCAGCAGTTCGGACTTCCGGGACAGGAATGAAAAACTGTTTTTT.